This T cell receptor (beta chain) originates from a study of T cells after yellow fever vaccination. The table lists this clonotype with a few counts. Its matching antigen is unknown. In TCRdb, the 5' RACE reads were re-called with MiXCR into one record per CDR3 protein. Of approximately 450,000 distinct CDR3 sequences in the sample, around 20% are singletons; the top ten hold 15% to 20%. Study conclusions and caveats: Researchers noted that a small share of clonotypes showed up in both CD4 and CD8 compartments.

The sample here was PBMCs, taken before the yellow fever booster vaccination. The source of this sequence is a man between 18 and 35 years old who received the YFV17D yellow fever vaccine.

DNA for the CDR3: TGTGCCATCAGTGGGACAGGAAGTAACACCGGGGAGCTGTTTTTT. Encoded protein: CAISGTGSNTGELFF. The chain is built from TRBV10-3 and TRBJ2-2; TRBD1 aligns across 7 bases. This CDR3 spans 15 amino acids. The trim removed 4 bases at V and 2 bases at J, leaving 4 bases unmatched. The V gene's germline CDR1 is ENHRY and CDR2 SYGVKD.